One and the same sample provided the 19 T cell receptor beta chains below, sequenced in a study of T cells in Graves' hyperthyroidism and ophthalmopathy. Regions amplified from RNA transcripts were the TCR beta CDR3 regions. The study used the HTBI primer set for a first-round RT-PCR of the TCR CDR3. TCRdb analysed the multiplex PCR reads with MiXCR anew, one entry per CDR3 protein. The table records 700,000 or so distinct CDR3 sequences, less than 20% of them present only once. The specimen was blood. Source of these receptors: a young man with Graves' hyperthyroidism.

V gene TRBV7-3 combines with J gene TRBJ2-1, with D unclear. Deletions cut 4 bases from V and 9 bases from J, with 13 bases between. The CDR3 runs 13 residues. The V gene's germline CDR1 is SGHTA and CDR2 FQGTGA. The CDR3 reads CASSSTQDGEQFF. The CDR3 DNA reads TGTGCCAGCAGCTCGACCCAAGACGGTGAGCAGTTCTTC.

The chain uses TRBV28 and TRBJ2-1; TRBD1 aligns across 10 bases. Unmatched junction bases numbered 9, after V lost 2 bases and J lost 8 bases. Looked up from germline, CDR1 is MDHEN and CDR2 is SYDVKM. The CDR3 has 16 residues. CDR3 nucleotide sequence: TGTGCCAGCAGTTTAAATTTCGGACAGGGGGTTTATGAGCAGTTCTTC. Translated, it gives CASSLNFGQGVYEQFF.

This clonotype has ten or more counts. The chain has TRBV2 and TRBJ1-5; tentative D call: TRBD1 (6 bases). The CDR3 runs 15 residues. Trimming removed 6 bases from V and 3 bases from J, with 15 bases in between. Germline values: CDR1 SNHLY, CDR2 FYNNEI. The CDR3 DNA reads as TGTGCCAGCAGACCTACCGGGACATTCAATCAGCCCCAGCATTTT. Residues: CASRPTGTFNQPQHF.

Many counts were recorded for this clonotype. The V and J genes are TRBV7-2 and TRBJ2-7, with D hard to call. The V gene's germline CDR1 is SGHTA and CDR2 FQGNSA. With 5 bases removed from V and 6 bases from J, the gap between germline ends came to 11 bases. The CDR3 covers 12 residues. CDR3 protein: CASSGVHGEQYF. Written as DNA, the CDR3 is TGTGCCAGCAGCGGGGTACACGGCGAGCAGTACTTC.

This clonotype has only a few counts. The rearrangement uses TRBV28 and TRBJ2-3; TRBD2 aligns across 8 bases. This CDR3 region has 15 residues. The germline V gene encodes CDR1 MDHEN and CDR2 SYDVKM. With 4 bases clipped from V and 4 bases from J, the junction kept 7 bases outside the gene matches. For the CDR3, the DNA is TGTGCCAGCAGTTCCCCTGCGGGAGGACCAGATACGCAGTATTTT. Translation gives CASSSPAGGPDTQYF.

This clonotype was observed a few times. The V gene is TRBV6-2 or TRBV6-3, the J gene TRBJ2-1; 7 nucleotides match TRBD1. V lost 5 bases to trimming and J lost 6 bases; unmatched junction nucleotides: 4. The CDR3 is 13 amino acids. CDR1 MNHEY and CDR2 SVGEGT come from the germline V gene. The CDR3 nucleotides read TGTGCCAGCAGTGTCCCAGGGGGCAATGAGCAGTTCTTC. Translation gives CASSVPGGNEQFF.

This clonotype was observed many times. Here the CDR3 reads CASSFRGGYEQYF. CDR3 coding DNA: TGTGCCAGCAGTTTTCGGGGGGGTTACGAGCAGTACTTC. The gene calls are TRBV12-3 or TRBV12-4 and TRBJ2-7; 8 bases are shared with TRBD2. V lost 3 bases to trimming and J lost 4 bases; unmatched junction nucleotides: 2. The CDR3 contains 13 residues.

This clonotype was picked up a small number of times. The chain is built from TRBV11-1 and TRBJ2-1; 12 bases are shared with TRBD1. The ends lost 6 bases at V and 8 bases at J; junction bases unmatched: 8. The CDR3 covers 15 residues. Germline values: CDR1 SGHAT, CDR2 FQDESV (reference sequence). The CDR3 DNA reads as TGTGCCAGCAGTCCCGGGACAGGGGGCAATTATGAGCAGTTCTTC. Encoded protein: CASSPGTGGNYEQFF.

The V call is TRBV11-3, the J call TRBJ2-2; 10 positions match TRBD1. Trimming at V came to 5 bases and at J to 7 bases, leaving 7 bases not matched to a gene. CDR3 length equals 15 residues. Germline CDR1 reads SGHNT; CDR2 reads YENEEA. The CDR3 spells CASSDDRGLGGELFF. As DNA, the CDR3 is TGTGCCAGCAGCGACGACAGGGGGCTTGGCGGGGAGCTGTTTTTT.

This clonotype was seen only a few times. The chain recombines TRBV7-2 with TRBJ2-5; 7 nucleotides align to TRBD1. CDR3 length: 14 amino acids. V lost 4 bases and J lost 5; bases outside the gene matches: 7. CDR1 is SGHTA, CDR2 FQGNSA, per germline. The CDR3 DNA sequence: TGTGCCAGCAGCTCCCCGAGGGGGCGGGAGACCCAGTACTTC. Translating it yields CASSSPRGRETQYF.

The chain employs TRBV6-2 or TRBV6-3 and TRBJ2-7; 13 bases fit TRBD2. Losses at the gene ends were 10 bases for V and 2 bases for J; bases not matched to a gene: 5. The germline V gene encodes CDR1 MNHEY and CDR2 SVGEGT. CDR3 length: 14 residues. The CDR3 nucleotides are TGTGCCACCTCCGGGACTAGCGGGACCTACGAGCAGTACTTC. Protein: CATSGTSGTYEQYF.

In its sample, this clonotype was seen many times. The chain recombines TRBV7-9 with TRBJ2-2; TRBD1 matches at 8 bases. Germline CDR1 is SEHNR and CDR2 is FQNEAQ (reference sequence). The CDR3 spans 15 residues. After removal of 5 bases from V and 7 bases from J, the junction contained 9 bases not matched to a gene. The CDR3 sequence is CASSLAGGSGGELFF. The CDR3 coding sequence is TGTGCCAGCAGCCTTGCAGGGGGCAGTGGCGGGGAGCTGTTTTTT.

The gene calls are TRBV27 and TRBJ2-1; D ambiguous. The germline V gene has CDR1 MNHEY and CDR2 SMNVEV (reference sequence). Deletions cut 2 bases from V and 1 base from J, with 12 bases between. There are 16 residues in the CDR3. DNA of the CDR3: TGTGCCAGCAGTTTAAGTATTGGGGTGTCCTACAATGAGCAGTTCTTC. Translated, it gives CASSLSIGVSYNEQFF.

This clonotype was picked up many times. The rearrangement uses TRBV6-1 and TRBJ1-1, with a possible D match to TRBD1 (5 bases). Trimming took off 1 base at V and 1 base at J, with 13 bases between the two ends. This CDR3 region has 16 residues. Germline values: CDR1 MNHNS, CDR2 SASEGT. Here the CDR3 DNA reads TGTGCCAGCAGTGAAGTTGGGGCCATACCGAACACTGAAGCTTTCTTT. Translation gives CASSEVGAIPNTEAFF.

V and J are TRBV3-1 and TRBJ1-4; maybe TRBD1 (5 bases). Per the germline V gene, CDR1 is LGHDT and CDR2 is YNNKEL (reference sequence). Trimming cost V 0 bases and J 3 bases, with 11 bases left between them. This CDR3 has 16 amino acids. As DNA, the CDR3 is TGTGCCAGCAGCCAAGATCTCGGAGGGGCTAATGAAAAACTGTTTTTT. Protein: CASSQDLGGANEKLFF.

This clonotype was seen only a few times. V is TRBV5-6 and J is TRBJ2-2, with D perhaps matching TRBD2 (6 bases). Trimming cost V 7 bases and J 4 bases, with 29 bases left between them. The CDR3 is made up of 19 amino acids. Germline CDR1 reads SGHDT; CDR2 reads YYEEEE. CDR3 nucleotides: TGTGCCAGCCGGATTCAGGGAGGCCCGGTCCTTCGAAGCACCGGGGAGCTGTTTTTT. It codes for CASRIQGGPVLRSTGELFF.

The table lists this clonotype with many counts. This chain connects TRBV20-1 to TRBJ2-7, with TRBD2 as a possible D gene (5 bases). Looked up from germline, CDR1 is DFQATT and CDR2 is SNEGSKA (reference sequence). CDR3 size: 13 residues. Trimming removed 5 bases from V and 6 bases from J, with 17 bases in between. The CDR3 sequence is CSAAGRTEGEQYF. CDR3 sequence (DNA): TGCAGTGCTGCTGGCAGGACCGAGGGCGAGCAGTACTTC.

Points on this clonotype: This may be a read error: a much more frequent sequence differs by one nucleotide. The chain recombines TRBV9 with TRBJ2-7; no clear D gene. CDR1 and CDR2 (germline): SGDLS, YYNGEE. Between the trimmed V and J ends, which lost 0 bases and 2 bases, there was a span of 18 bases. The CDR3 contains 17 residues. The CDR3 nucleotides are TGTGCCAGCAGCGTAGCCTCTTCGGAGAGGTTTACCTACGAGCAGTACTTC. Protein product: CASSVASSERFTYEQYF.

The chain uses TRBV6-1 and TRBJ2-1; D is tentatively TRBD1 or TRBD2 (6 bases each). The CDR3 contains 17 residues. Trimming shortened V by 4 bases and J by 8 bases, and 24 bases separated the two germline ends. Germline assignment: CDR1 MNHNS and CDR2 SASEGT. The CDR3 spells CASSVSGASGWNHEQFF. The CDR3 DNA follows: TGTGCCAGCAGTGTATCGGGGGCAAGCGGGTGGAACCATGAGCAGTTCTTC.